This T cell receptor beta chain was sequenced in a study of T cell repertoires in cytomegalovirus infection (dated by TCRdb to between 2018 and 2020). In the study overall: The peptide stimulations were aimed at well-studied HLA-B-restricted epitopes as well as recently identified HLA-C-restricted CMV epitopes, whose presentation resists viral immunomodulation. Because public TCR beta signatures pointed to carriage of CMV infection together with the matching HLA type, the HLA type of each donor mattered for the analysis.

The CDR3, cysteine through phenylalanine, is 15 amino acids long. Only the CDR3 DNA is retained, 45 bases long and in frame from the first base. V is shortened by 0 bases, J by 4 bases, and the region joining them spans 13 bases. The germline V gene specifies MNHNS as CDR1 and SASEGT as CDR2. The treatment or condition label, read with the paper, signifies: in vitro stimulation with specific CMV peptide epitopes to enrich CMV-specific T cells. The study at large found these results: In both this cohort and an independent roughly 350-donor cohort, the cumulative frequency of public TCR beta family members distinguished carriers of CMV infection plus the relevant HLA type. The ex vivo response was dominated by HLA-C-restricted CMV-specific TCR beta clonotypes, which also provided the single most frequent clonotype in two of eight donors.

Of note for this clonotype: This clone's antigen is unknown. Nothing much larger sits one base from this clone, and base qualities are not available.

The sequencing machine was an Illumina HiSeq 1500. Using fastp trimming at Q25 and MiXCR clonotype assembly, TCRdb reanalyzed the public sequencing data and kept in-frame beta chains. One record per CDR3 amino acid sequence lists the most common genes and DNA. This sample holds 360,000 or so distinct CDR3 sequences; around a third were observed only once. The leading ten clones occupy 13% of the sample. The V and J segments used are TRBV6-1 and TRBJ2-7, with the D gene not confidently named. This TCR came from a human donor in good health (CMV status not recorded). Some clones in this sample may be carry-over from other donors' samples. The starting material was cultured PBMCs, obtained from culture after CMV antigen stimulation. The nucleotide sequence reads as follows: TGTGCCAGCAGTGAAGCTGGTGGGCAGAGATACGAGCAGTACTTC. It specifies CASSEAGGQRYEQYF.